The next 2 T cell receptor beta chains were all read from a single sample in a study of breast tumors, draining lymph nodes, adjacent tissues. TCRdb re-analysed the multiplex PCR reads in MiXCR, keeping a single row per CDR3 protein. This table holds more than 20,000 distinct CDR3 sequences, about 24% found once. Sequences were obtained from breast tumor tissue. These receptors originate from a female donor with breast cancer. Some clones in this sample may be carry-over from other donors' samples.

This clonotype was seen at least ten times. This chain links TRBV12-3 or TRBV12-4 with TRBJ2-1, with 11 bases aligning to TRBD2. Losses at the gene ends were 3 bases for V and 9 bases for J; bases not matched to a gene: 7. CDR3 length: 15 amino acids. CDR3 amino acids: CASSFLAGGLSEQFF. For the CDR3, the DNA is TGTGCCAGCAGTTTTCTAGCGGGGGGCCTGAGTGAGCAGTTCTTC.

In this sample, this clonotype is medium-sized. V gene TRBV6-5 combines with J gene TRBJ2-3, with 7 bases matching TRBD2. The V gene end was trimmed by 6 bases and the J gene end by 0 bases; junction bases not matched to a gene: 6. Germline V lookup: CDR1 MNHEY, CDR2 SVGAGI. The CDR3 spans 15 residues. The CDR3 sequence is CASSRSGLSTDTQYF. Written as DNA, the CDR3 is TGTGCCAGCAGCCGTAGCGGGCTAAGCACAGATACGCAGTATTTT.